These 3 T cell receptor beta chains came from one sample sequenced in a study of Ad26.COV2.S vaccination and SARS-CoV-2 variants. Sequenced by immunoSEQ multiplex PCR; TCRdb stores in-frame clones only, minus some. The sample shows 430,000 or so clones, roughly 87% of them seen only once. Noted treatment: about 20 received Ad26.COV2.S at low or high dose, single or two shots; 5 received placebo; per-sample allocation not given. The samples date from day 63 after the first vaccine or placebo injection. Source: peripheral blood, taken in a trial of Ad26.COV2.S vaccine versus placebo. Receptors originate from a person aged 18-65 years who received the Ad26.COV2.S COVID-19 vaccine or a placebo.

Note on this clone: Within the sample, other DNA sequences also encode this same CDR3. The V call is TRBV5-4, the J call TRBJ2-1, with D unclear. The CDR3 spans 12 residues. CDR1 and CDR2 (germline): SGHNT, YYREEE (reference sequence). The V end lost 0 bases, the J end lost 6 bases, and 4 bases lay between the germline ends. This chain's CDR3 is CASSLVTNEQFF. The CDR3 DNA follows: TGTGCCAGCAGCTTGGTAACCAATGAGCAGTTCTTC.

The chain joins TRBV30 to TRBJ2-5; no reliable D call. Germline values: CDR1 GTSNPN, CDR2 SVGIG (reference sequence). This CDR3 has 10 residues. Between the trimmed V and J ends, which lost 2 bases and 4 bases, there was a span of 2 bases. Here the CDR3 reads CAWSSETQYF. The CDR3 bases are TGTGCCTGGAGTTCAGAGACCCAGTACTTC. Drawing the rest from reference TRBV30 and TRBJ2-5, the complete variable domain is SQTIHQWPATLVQPVGSPLSLECTVEGTSNPNLYWYRQAAGRGLQLLFYSVGIGQISSEVPQNLSASRPQDRQFILSSKKLLLSDSGFYLCAWSSETQYFGPGTRLLVL.

The CDR3 DNA reads as TGTGCCAGCTCACCTGCCGGGACTAGCGGAGATTTATACGAGCAGTACGTC. Its protein product is CASSPAGTSGDLYEQYV. The chain couples TRBV18 to TRBJ2-7, with 11 nucleotides matching TRBD2. Germline V gene data show CDR1 as KGHSH and CDR2 as LQKENI. Losses at the gene ends were 3 bases for V and 4 bases for J; bases not matched to a gene: 11. The CDR3 runs to 17 residues.